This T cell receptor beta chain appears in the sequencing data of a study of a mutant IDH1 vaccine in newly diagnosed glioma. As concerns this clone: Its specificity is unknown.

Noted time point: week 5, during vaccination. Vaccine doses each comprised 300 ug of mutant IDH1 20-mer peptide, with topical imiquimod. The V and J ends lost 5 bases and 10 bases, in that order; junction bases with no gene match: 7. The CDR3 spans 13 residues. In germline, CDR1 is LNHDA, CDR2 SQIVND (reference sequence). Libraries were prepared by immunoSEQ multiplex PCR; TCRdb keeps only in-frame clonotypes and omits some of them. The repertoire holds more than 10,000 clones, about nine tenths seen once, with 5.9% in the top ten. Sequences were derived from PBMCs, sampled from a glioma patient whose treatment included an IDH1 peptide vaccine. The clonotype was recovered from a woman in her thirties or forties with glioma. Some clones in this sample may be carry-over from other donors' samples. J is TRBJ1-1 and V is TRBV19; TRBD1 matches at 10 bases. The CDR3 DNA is TGTGCCAGTAGTTCCACGACAGGGGGCACAGCTTTCTTT. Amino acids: CASSSTTGGTAFF.